Listed below are T cell receptor beta chains from one sample, sequenced in a study of long-term antiretroviral therapy in people with HIV. The table came from immunoSEQ multiplex PCR; TCRdb's copy has only in-frame clones and leaves some out. The profile shows 20,000 to 25,000 clones, about 88% of them singletons. The specimen was unsorted PBMCs, collected 0.6 years after starting antiretroviral therapy. The receptors come from a man aged 55 to 70 with HIV. Both conserved end residues are part of each CDR3. The D gene is left open where the match is weak. Where a row states a size, it is once, few, many or the class of an expanded clone; other rows omit it.

size	V	J	D	CDR3	DNA
NA	TRBV11-1	TRBJ2-1	NA	CASSPEADYNEQFF	TGTGCCAGCAGCCCCGAAGCGGATTACAATGAGCAGTTCTTC
NA	TRBV5-1	TRBJ2-5	TRBD2	CASSLQKRGGPETQYF	TGCGCCAGCAGCCTACAAAAGCGGGGGGGCCCAGAGACCCAGTACTTC
NA	TRBV7-2	TRBJ2-2	TRBD1	CASSFPPGQTNTGELFF	TGTGCCAGCAGCTTTCCCCCGGGACAGACTAACACCGGGGAGCTGTTTTTT
NA	TRBV29-1	TRBJ2-7	TRBD1	CSVEGTGPSEQYF	TGCAGCGTTGAGGGGACAGGGCCCAGCGAGCAGTACTTC
NA	TRBV4-1	TRBJ2-3	TRBD2	CASSQVSSVAGATDTQYF	TGCGCCAGCAGCCAAGTCTCCTCCGTAGCGGGAGCAACAGATACGCAGTATTTT
NA	TRBV9	TRBJ2-1	TRBD2	CASSVAGGPYNEQFF	TGTGCCAGCAGCGTTGCGGGAGGGCCGTACAATGAGCAGTTCTTC
NA	TRBV6-6	TRBJ1-1	NA	CASSNQGYTEAFF	TGTGCCAGCAGTAACCAGGGTTACACTGAAGCTTTCTTT
NA	TRBV30	TRBJ2-5	TRBD2	CAWSVGTSAQETQYF	TGTGCCTGGAGTGTCGGGACTAGCGCCCAAGAGACCCAGTACTTC
NA	TRBV7-2	TRBJ2-3	NA	CASSLVAPQADTQYF	TGTGCCAGCAGCTTAGTGGCACCACAGGCAGATACGCAGTATTTT
NA	TRBV11-1	TRBJ1-2	NA	CASSSRRGDYGYTF	TGTGCCAGCAGCTCAAGGCGGGGAGACTATGGCTACACCTTC
NA	TRBV29-1	TRBJ2-3	NA	CSVVKGTNTDTQYF	TGCAGCGTCGTAAAGGGGACCAACACAGATACGCAGTATTTT
NA	TRBV5-1	TRBJ2-7	NA	CASSLTAPYEQYF	TGCGCCAGCAGCTTGACTGCTCCCTACGAGCAGTACTTC
NA	TRBV5-6	TRBJ1-2	NA	CASSWGWGEHGYTF	TGTGCCAGCAGCTGGGGCTGGGGGGAACATGGCTACACCTTC
NA	TRBV30	TRBJ2-3	TRBD2	CAWSAAGGLDTQYF	TGTGCCTGGAGTGCGGCCGGGGGGTTGGATACGCAGTATTTT
NA	TRBV11-2	TRBJ1-6	NA	CASSLDRRTVNSPLHF	TGTGCCAGCAGCTTAGATCGAAGGACAGTGAATTCACCCCTCCACTTT
NA	TRBV11-3	TRBJ2-1	NA	CASSLEPAERGYINEQFF	TGTGCCAGCAGCTTAGAACCGGCAGAGAGGGGCTATATCAATGAGCAGTTCTTC
NA	TRBV7-2	TRBJ1-1	NA	CASSLTVWGTEAFF	TGTGCCAGCAGCTTGACAGTGTGGGGCACTGAAGCTTTCTTT
NA	TRBV6-5	TRBJ1-2	NA	CASKREAGSNYGYTF	TGTGCCAGCAAAAGGGAAGCGGGTTCCAACTATGGCTACACCTTC
once	TRBV10-3	TRBJ2-3	TRBD1	CASSRGWGTDTQYF	TGTGCCAGCTCCAGGGGGTGGGGCACAGATACGCAGTATTTT
NA	TRBV7-9	TRBJ2-3	NA	CASSSRLTLLPSTDTQYF	TGTGCCAGCAGCTCGCGACTCACCTTACTACCTAGCACAGATACGCAGTATTTT
NA	TRBV6-5	TRBJ1-3	NA	CASSLGHASSGNTIYF	TGTGCCAGCAGTTTGGGACACGCGAGCTCTGGAAACACCATATATTTT
NA	TRBV25-1	TRBJ2-6	NA	CASSEEGSGANVLTF	TGTGCCAGCAGTGAGGAAGGGTCTGGGGCCAACGTCCTGACTTTC
NA	TRBV6-1	TRBJ2-7	NA	CASSAGLSSYEQYF	TGTGCCAGCAGTGCGGGCTTGAGCTCCTACGAGCAGTACTTC
NA	TRBV10-1	TRBJ2-1	TRBD1	CASSGDRGALYNEQFF	TGCGCCAGCAGTGGGGACAGAGGTGCGTTGTACAATGAGCAGTTCTTC
NA	TRBV5-1	TRBJ1-1	NA	CASGDTDTEAFF	TGCGCCAGCGGGGACACAGACACTGAAGCTTTCTTT
NA	TRBV27	TRBJ2-7	NA	CASSWGHSYEQYF	TGTGCCAGCAGTTGGGGTCACTCCTACGAGCAGTACTTC
NA	TRBV2	TRBJ2-2	NA	CASSVYDGGELFF	TGTGCCAGCAGTGTGTATGACGGCGGGGAGCTGTTTTTT
NA	TRBV7-9	TRBJ2-3	TRBD2	CASSARVTSGPDTQYF	TGTGCCAGCAGCGCTCGAGTGACTAGCGGGCCAGATACGCAGTATTTT
NA	TRBV9	TRBJ1-2	NA	CASSVSLDGYSFNYGYTF	TGTGCCAGCAGCGTATCCCTGGACGGATACAGTTTTAACTATGGCTACACCTTC
NA	TRBV10-3	TRBJ1-5	TRBD1	CAISEGGGNQPQHF	TGTGCCATCAGTGAAGGGGGCGGCAATCAGCCCCAGCATTTT
few	TRBV10-3	TRBJ2-2	NA	CAISEDRNTGELFF	TGTGCCATCAGTGAGGACAGGAACACCGGGGAGCTGTTTTTT
NA	TRBV16	TRBJ2-3	NA	CASSQYGHGTDTQYF	TGTGCCAGCAGCCAATACGGCCACGGCACAGATACGCAGTATTTT
NA	TRBV11-2	TRBJ2-5	TRBD1	CASSRISDRGETQYF	TGTGCCAGCAGCCGCATCTCGGACAGGGGAGAGACCCAGTACTTC
NA	TRBV29-1	TRBJ2-5	TRBD1	CSGGQGKETQYF	TGCAGCGGGGGACAGGGGAAAGAGACCCAGTACTTC
NA	TRBV23-1	TRBJ2-6	NA	CASSQSFPDRRDSGANVLTF	TGCGCCAGCAGTCAATCGTTCCCGGACAGGCGGGACTCTGGGGCCAACGTCCTGACTTTC
NA	TRBV18	TRBJ2-2	NA	CASSPPSGRTGELFF	TGTGCCAGCTCACCACCGTCAGGGCGAACCGGGGAGCTGTTTTTT
few	TRBV6-5	TRBJ1-6	NA	CASSTQSYSPLHF	TGTGCCAGCAGTACTCAGTCATATTCACCCCTCCACTTT
NA	TRBV4-1	TRBJ2-7	TRBD1	CASSQQSGTGFSYEQYF	TGCGCCAGCAGCCAACAAAGCGGGACAGGGTTTTCCTACGAGCAGTACTTC
NA	TRBV5-1	TRBJ1-2	TRBD1	CASRRAGTDYGYTF	TGCGCCAGCAGACGTGCCGGGACAGACTATGGCTACACCTTC
once	TRBV30	TRBJ2-7	NA	CAWSRMAGSYEQYF	TGTGCCTGGAGCCGAATGGCGGGCTCCTACGAGCAGTACTTC
few	TRBV2	TRBJ2-3	NA	CASSEGQSTDTQYF	TGTGCCAGCAGTGAAGGGCAGAGCACAGATACGCAGTATTTT